What follows are 29 T cell receptor beta chains derived from one specimen sequenced in a study of blood T cell repertoires in COVID-19. Clones were sequenced by immunoSEQ multiplex PCR, and TCRdb holds only the in-frame ones, with some missing. Of fewer than 200,000 clones in the sample, around 87% are singletons; the top ten hold just under 25%. Sample: PBMCs or T cells enriched from blood (not recorded which). Receptor source: a woman in her thirties or forties in a cohort exposed to, infected with or recovered from COVID-19 (not recorded which).

This chain links TRBV11-3 with TRBJ2-1; no firm D call. Trimming took off 3 bases at V and 7 bases at J, with 10 bases between the two ends. This CDR3 is built from 13 residues. Germline loops: CDR1 SGHNT, CDR2 YENEEA. The DNA for the CDR3 is TGTGCCAGCAGCTTTAACAGCATTAATGAGCAGTTCTTC. It specifies CASSFNSINEQFF.

This chain uses TRBV30 with TRBJ1-1; 8 bases align to TRBD1. CDR1 GTSNPN and CDR2 SVGIG come from the germline V gene (reference sequence). Losses at the gene ends were 2 bases for V and 5 bases for J; bases not matched to a gene: 4. This CDR3 spans 13 amino acids. The CDR3 nucleotides read TGTGCCTGGAGTAAAGACAGGGGAACTGAAGCTTTCTTT. Protein product: CAWSKDRGTEAFF.

The chain couples TRBV28 to TRBJ1-2; 8 positions agree with TRBD1. Germline CDR1 MDHEN, CDR2 SYDVKM. V gave up 5 bases and J gave up 8 bases; unmatched junction bases: 10. This CDR3 has 14 amino acids. CDR3 loop: CASSLRGPGRGYTF. CDR3 DNA: TGTGCCAGCAGTCTCAGGGGGCCGGGACGGGGCTACACCTTC.

The J gene is TRBJ2-1, the V gene TRBV25-1, with 7 bases matching TRBD1. V trimming: 9 bases; J trimming: 8 bases; junction bases outside the gene matches: 4. This CDR3 spans 11 amino acids. The germline V gene encodes CDR1 MGHDK and CDR2 SYGVNS. The CDR3 DNA follows: TGTGCCAGTAACAGGGGACATGAGCAGTTCTTC. Protein sequence: CASNRGHEQFF.

V is TRBV6-1 and J is TRBJ2-1, with 7 bases aligning to TRBD1. Germline CDR1 is MNHNS and CDR2 is SASEGT. The V gene end was trimmed by 3 bases and the J gene end by 9 bases; junction bases not matched to a gene: 11. The CDR3 is made up of 15 amino acids. Here the CDR3 reads CASSDLGQVYSEQFF. The DNA for the CDR3 is TGTGCCAGCAGTGACCTAGGACAGGTTTATAGTGAGCAGTTCTTC.

The chain carries TRBV5-5 and TRBJ1-2; D possibly corresponds to TRBD1 (5 bases). The CDR3 is made up of 13 amino acids. Germline assignment: CDR1 SGHKS and CDR2 YYEKEE (reference sequence). Trimming cost V 4 bases and J 4 bases, with 11 bases left between them. The CDR3 coding sequence is TGTGCCAGCAGCCTGGGACTGGGCTATGGCTACACCTTC. The encoded protein is CASSLGLGYGYTF.

This clone was picked up a small number of times. This chain joins TRBV5-1 and TRBJ2-7, with D unclear. The CDR3 loop spans 12 amino acids. Trimming left V 8 bases short and J 0 bases short, with 9 bases between. Germline-derived CDR1 and CDR2 are SGHRS and YFSETQ. The DNA of the CDR3 is TGCGCCAGTAGTAATAGCTCCTACGAGCAGTACTTC. Protein sequence: CASSNSSYEQYF.

J is TRBJ2-7 and V is TRBV10-3; D is unclear. V shed 3 bases and J shed 0 bases, with 12 bases lying between them. The V gene's germline CDR1 is ENHRY and CDR2 SYGVKD. There are 15 residues in the CDR3. CDR3 protein: CAISDETRPSYEQYF. CDR3 sequence (DNA): TGTGCCATCAGTGACGAGACTCGACCCTCCTACGAGCAGTACTTC.

The V call is TRBV10-3, the J call TRBJ2-3, with D uncertain. V lost 6 bases, J lost 3 bases, and 4 bases lay in between. The CDR3 has 11 residues. CDR1 is ENHRY, CDR2 SYGVKD, per germline. DNA of the CDR3: TGTGCCATCAGACAAACAGATACGCAGTATTTT. As protein: CAIRQTDTQYF.

This clone has only a few counts. CDR3 DNA sequence: TGTGCCAGCAGCTTAGTGGGATATCCGGGAGGCTACACCTTC. This encodes CASSLVGYPGGYTF. The rearrangement uses TRBV13 and TRBJ1-2; D unclear. Trimming removed 1 base from V and 8 bases from J, with 14 bases in between. Germline V gives CDR1 PRHDT, CDR2 FYEKMQ (reference sequence). The CDR3 contains 14 residues. The full variable domain, its missing parts supplied by reference TRBV13 and TRBJ1-2, is AAGVIQSPRHLIKEKRETATLKCYPIPRHDTVYWYQQGPGQDPQFLISFYEKMQSDKGSIPDRFSAQQFSDYHSELNMSSLELGDSALYFCASSLVGYPGGYTFGSGTRLTVV.

CDR3 sequence reads: CASSQWRTGVYEQYF. The CDR3 nucleotides read TGCGCCAGCAGTCAATGGAGGACAGGCGTTTACGAGCAGTACTTC. This chain links TRBV23-1 with TRBJ2-7, with 7 bases lining up with TRBD1. TRBV23-1 is marked as an open reading frame, function uncertain. With 1 base clipped from V and 4 bases from J, the junction kept 7 bases outside the gene matches. This CDR3 is 15 amino acids long.

The chain employs TRBV10-2 and TRBJ2-3; D possibly corresponds to TRBD2 (5 bases). The CDR3 has 15 residues. The germline gives CDR1 WSHSY, CDR2 SAAADI. V was cut by 4 bases and J by 4 bases, with 15 bases left in between. In DNA form, the CDR3 reads TGCGCCAGCAGTGCCCAGAGCCTCGGGGCAGATACGCAGTATTTT. Translation gives CASSAQSLGADTQYF.

The chain recombines TRBV29-1 with TRBJ2-1, with TRBD2 matching 8 bases. Trimming took 7 bases from V and 7 from J; bases not matched to a gene: 12. This CDR3 spans 14 amino acids. Per germline, CDR1 SQVTM and CDR2 ANQGSEA. CDR3 DNA: TGCAGCGCCACAATTGGGGGCGGGGGGAATGAGCAGTTCTTC. Translated: CSATIGGGGNEQFF.

The rearrangement joins TRBV10-1 to TRBJ2-7; 7 bases fit TRBD1. V shed 6 bases and J 5 bases; nucleotides not matched to a gene: 10. The CDR3 extends over 14 amino acids. The germline CDR1 and CDR2 sequences are WNHNN and SYGVQD (reference sequence). This chain's CDR3 is CASSPTGRGHEQYF. Written as DNA, the CDR3 is TGCGCCAGCAGCCCGACAGGGAGAGGCCACGAGCAGTACTTC.

As DNA, the CDR3 is TGTGCCACCAGTGATTTTAAGGAGACAGGGGGTGAGCAGTTCTTC. Residues: CATSDFKETGGEQFF. The chain has TRBV24-1 and TRBJ2-1, with 9 bases fitting TRBD1. The CDR3 covers 15 residues. Per germline, CDR1 KGHDR and CDR2 SFDVKD. V shed 1 base and J 9 bases; nucleotides not matched to a gene: 6.

The chain joins TRBV19 to TRBJ2-2; D may be TRBD1 (7 bases). Germline CDR1 is LNHDA and CDR2 is SQIVND (reference sequence). V lost 4 bases, J lost 5 bases, and 20 bases lay in between. The CDR3 sequence is 17 residues long. CDR3 region: CASSSDRALARTGELFF. CDR3 DNA: TGTGCCAGTAGTAGCGACAGGGCGCTAGCGAGGACCGGGGAGCTGTTTTTT.

The chain is built from TRBV7-2 and TRBJ1-5, with TRBD1 matching 8 bases. V gave up 3 bases and J gave up 6 bases; unmatched junction bases: 4. Germline V lookup: CDR1 SGHTA, CDR2 FQGNSA. The CDR3 runs 14 residues. CDR3 bases: TGTGCCAGCAGCTTTAAACAGGGGGTTCAGCCCCAGCATTTT. Encoded protein: CASSFKQGVQPQHF.

This chain links TRBV2 with TRBJ2-1; TRBD2 is a possible D gene (6 bases). The CDR3 length is 15 residues. Germline CDR1 and CDR2: SNHLY and FYNNEI. Trimming stripped 1 base from V and 0 bases from J, with 7 bases between. The CDR3 nucleotides are TGTGCCAGCAGTGAAGACGGGAGCTCCTACAATGAGCAGTTCTTC. This translates into CASSEDGSSYNEQFF. Filled out from reference TRBV2 and TRBJ2-1, the complete variable domain reads EPEVTQTPSHQVTQMGQEVILRCVPISNHLYFYWYRQILGQKVEFLVSFYNNEISEKSEIFDDQFSVERPDGSNFTLKIRSTKLEDSAMYFCASSEDGSSYNEQFFGPGTRLTVL.

A note on this clone: The same CDR3 also results from other DNA sequences found in this sample. The rearrangement uses TRBV11-2 and TRBJ2-7, with D possibly matching TRBD2 (5 bases). This CDR3 comprises 13 residues. Germline V gene data show CDR1 as SGHAT and CDR2 as FQNNGV. The ends were cut back, 2 bases at V and 1 base at J, with 6 bases in the middle. The CDR3 spells CASSLRGSYEQYF. CDR3 DNA: TGTGCCAGCAGCTTACGGGGTTCCTACGAGCAGTACTTC.

The V call is TRBV30, the J call TRBJ1-5; D remains unclear. Germline values: CDR1 GTSNPN, CDR2 SVGIG (reference sequence). Deletions cut 2 bases from V and 2 bases from J, with 16 bases between. This CDR3 spans 16 amino acids. CDR3 region: CAWSWGAVAGNQPQHF. CDR3 sequence (DNA): TGTGCCTGGAGTTGGGGAGCCGTTGCGGGCAATCAGCCCCAGCATTTT.

The chain carries TRBV7-6 and TRBJ2-2; D unclear. Between the trimmed V and J ends, which lost 2 bases and 4 bases, there was a span of 5 bases. Germline V gives CDR1 SGHVS, CDR2 FNYEAQ. The CDR3 totals 13 residues. The CDR3, as DNA: TGTGCCAGCAGCTTATCGGGCACCGGGGAGCTGTTTTTT. This codes for CASSLSGTGELFF.

This sequence joins TRBV29-1 and TRBJ1-2, with D possibly TRBD1 on 5 matching bases. V was clipped by 7 bases and J by 3 bases, with 15 bases between them. CDR1 and CDR2 from the germline V gene are SQVTM and ANQGSEA. This CDR3 is built from 13 residues. The CDR3 here is CSGLGGGDYGYTF. The CDR3 region has the DNA TGCAGCGGTCTGGGGGGAGGAGACTATGGCTACACCTTC.

The chain employs TRBV7-7 and TRBJ2-2; 10 bases agree with TRBD1. The ends lost 5 bases at V and 4 bases at J; junction bases unmatched: 4. Germline V lookup: CDR1 SSHAT, CDR2 FNYEAQ (reference sequence). CDR3 length: 15 residues. This CDR3 reads CASSPRDRGTGELFF. Written as DNA, the CDR3 is TGTGCCAGCAGCCCCCGGGACAGGGGCACCGGGGAGCTGTTTTTT. The full variable domain, with the rest looked up from reference TRBV7-7 and TRBJ2-2, is GAGVSQSPRYKVTKRGQDVTLRCDPISSHATLYWYQQALGQGPEFLTYFNYEAQPDKSGLPSDRFSAERPEGSISTLTIQRTEQRDSAMYRCASSPRDRGTGELFFGEGSRLTVL.

The chain employs TRBV14 and TRBJ1-2; weak D call: TRBD1 (6 bases). The ends were cut back, 0 bases at V and 3 bases at J, with 11 bases in the middle. Germline CDR1 and CDR2: SGHDN and FVKESK. The CDR3 consists of 15 residues. The CDR3 bases are TGTGCCAGCAGCCAAGAGTTACAGGGTCACTATGGCTACACCTTC. This translates into CASSQELQGHYGYTF. The entire variable domain, with the rest obtained from reference TRBV14 and TRBJ1-2, is as follows: EAGVTQFPSHSVIEKGQTVTLRCDPISGHDNLYWYRRVMGKEIKFLLHFVKESKQDESGMPNNRFLAERTGGTYSTLKVQPAELEDSGVYFCASSQELQGHYGYTFGSGTRLTVV.

This chain joins TRBV10-3 and TRBJ1-5; D gene unclear. The V end was cut by 0 bases, the J end by 6 bases, with 12 bases between. This CDR3 is built from 15 residues. Germline V lookup: CDR1 ENHRY, CDR2 SYGVKD. CDR3 in amino acids: CAISESPGFGQPQHF. CDR3 DNA: TGTGCCATCAGTGAGTCCCCGGGGTTCGGTCAGCCCCAGCATTTT.

The V gene is TRBV6-5, the J gene TRBJ2-2; 9 nucleotides align to TRBD2. This CDR3 has 16 amino acids. Unmatched junction bases numbered 5, after V lost 0 bases and J lost 6 bases. Germline V CDR1 and CDR2: MNHEY, SVGAGI. CDR3 region: CASSYSRGGPPGELFF. The CDR3 DNA is TGTGCCAGCAGTTACTCGCGGGGGGGCCCTCCCGGGGAGCTGTTTTTT.

This rearrangement joins TRBV11-2 to TRBJ1-3; D remains ambiguous. Trimming took 2 bases from V and 0 from J, leaving 14 bases between them. The CDR3 spans 17 residues. Germline V CDR1 and CDR2: SGHAT, FQNNGV. CDR3 DNA: TGTGCCAGCAGCTTACTTACGGAGGGCCTCTCTGGAAACACCATATATTTT. Its translation is CASSLLTEGLSGNTIYF.

This rearrangement joins TRBV7-2 to TRBJ2-7; TRBD2 matches at 10 bases. The germline gives CDR1 SGHTA, CDR2 FQGNSA. Losses at the gene ends were 6 bases for V and 4 bases for J; bases not matched to a gene: 9. The CDR3 contains 15 residues. The CDR3 bases are TGTGCCAGCAGGTCAGCGGGAGGGCCCCAGTACGAGCAGTACTTC. This sequence encodes CASRSAGGPQYEQYF.

The V gene is TRBV9, the J gene TRBJ2-2; D gene ambiguous. The V end was cut by 0 bases, the J end by 6 bases, with 9 bases between. Germline V CDR1 and CDR2: SGDLS, YYNGEE. CDR3 size: 14 residues. CDR3 nucleotide sequence: TGTGCCAGCAGCGTAGGTGGGCGCGCCGGGGAGCTGTTTTTT. Protein sequence: CASSVGGRAGELFF.